This T cell receptor (beta chain) derives from a study of CD8 T cells in Susac syndrome. Random hexamers served to reverse transcribe roughly 0.5 to 1 ug RNA. Amplification of TCR beta CDR3 by immunoSEQ multiplex PCR spanned 54 Vbeta and 13 Jbeta. TCRdb redid the calling of the immunoSEQ multiplex PCR reads with MiXCR, one entry per CDR3 protein. The sample holds 300,000 or so distinct CDR3 sequences, 92% seen once. Trimming pared 4 bases from V and 9 bases from J, leaving 19 bases between. The CDR3 is 15 residues long. CDR1 is LGHDT and CDR2 is YNNKEL in the germline V gene (reference sequence). Each multiple sclerosis control was a treatment-naive patient with relapsing-remitting disease that was either stable or active. TEMRA cells were FACS-enriched, while CD8+ and CD4+ T cells were negatively isolated.

Input material: CD4+ T cells from PBMCs. This TCR was sampled from a human donor with multiple sclerosis. The rearrangement joins TRBV3-1 to TRBJ1-3; D may be TRBD1 (5 bases). This CDR3 reads CASSRGPTGGITIYF. The DNA for the CDR3 is TGTGCCAGCAGCCGGGGACCCACGGGGGGTATCACCATATATTTT.